The 28 T cell receptor beta chains below all came from one sample that was sequenced in a study of response to subunit inactivated influenza vaccine. TCRdb processed the RT-PCR reads anew with MiXCR; each CDR3 protein has one entry. The sample lists around 790,000 distinct CDR3 sequences; 21% were seen once. The sample here was PBMCs from blood, taken 4 to 6 days after vaccination. Every receptor here comes from a man over 45 who received an inactivated influenza vaccine.

This clonotype was detected only a few times. The rearrangement joins TRBV12-3 or TRBV12-4 to TRBJ1-5; D gene ambiguous. Trimming stripped 5 bases from V and 3 bases from J, with 11 bases between. CDR3 length: 14 residues. CDR3 sequence: CASSPDGNNQPQHF. The CDR3 nucleotides are TGTGCCAGCAGTCCGGACGGAAACAATCAGCCCCAGCATTTT.

The genes are TRBV5-1 and TRBJ1-1; D is possibly TRBD1 (6 bases). CDR3 length equals 17 residues. V was clipped by 3 bases and J by 3 bases, with 21 bases between them. The germline gives CDR1 SGHRS, CDR2 YFSETQ. The DNA of the CDR3 is TGCGCCAGCAGCTCCCCCGGGACATCCAGCATGGACACTGAAGCTTTCTTT. It specifies CASSSPGTSSMDTEAFF.

The V and J genes are TRBV10-3 and TRBJ2-6; 11 nucleotides match TRBD1. The CDR3 runs to 18 residues. Germline trimming cut 4 bases from V and 0 bases from J; bases unmatched to any gene: 5. The germline gives CDR1 ENHRY, CDR2 SYGVKD. The CDR3 DNA is TGTGCCATCAGTGGGGACAGGGGGGGTCTCTCTGGGGCCAACGTCCTGACTTTC. Translating it yields CAISGDRGGLSGANVLTF.

This chain connects TRBV5-1 to TRBJ1-6, with D possibly being TRBD1 (6 bases). The V gene's germline CDR1 is SGHRS and CDR2 YFSETQ. The CDR3 is made up of 16 amino acids. Trimming removed 0 bases at V and 8 bases at J, with 15 bases between. Here the CDR3 reads CASSLGRGARDSPLHF. DNA for the CDR3: TGCGCCAGCAGCTTGGGTCGGGGGGCGCGTGATTCACCCCTCCACTTT.

There are a few counts of this clonotype. V and J are TRBV20-1 and TRBJ1-5; D is perhaps TRBD1 (6 bases). Germline loops: CDR1 DFQATT, CDR2 SNEGSKA (reference sequence). CDR3 length: 16 residues. The ends were cut back, 6 bases at V and 1 base at J, with 19 bases in the middle. The CDR3 nucleotides are TGCAGTGCCCCCTCCGGGGGGGCCGGGAGCAATCAGCCCCAGCATTTT. It is translated as CSAPSGGAGSNQPQHF.

The CDR3 protein is CASSSRGPSYEQYF. CDR3 sequence (DNA): TGCGCCAGCAGCTCCAGGGGGCCCTCCTACGAGCAGTACTTC. The gene calls are TRBV5-1 and TRBJ2-7, with 8 bases that match TRBD1. Germline V gives CDR1 SGHRS, CDR2 YFSETQ. Trimming took 3 bases from V and 0 from J; bases not matched to a gene: 2. The CDR3 consists of 14 residues.

This chain uses TRBV20-1 with TRBJ2-7; TRBD2 might be the D (6 bases). Germline V gene lookup returns CDR1 DFQATT and CDR2 SNEGSKA (reference sequence). V lost 5 bases and J lost 1, with 15 bases in between. The CDR3 loop spans 14 amino acids. In DNA, the CDR3 is TGCAGTGCTGGTCCCGGGACTGCTTCCTACGAGCAGTACTTC. Its translation is CSAGPGTASYEQYF.

This clonotype was seen just once. The chain has TRBV20-1 and TRBJ2-7, with 7 bases lining up with TRBD1. The CDR3 loop spans 13 amino acids. Germline CDR1 is DFQATT and CDR2 is SNEGSKA (reference sequence). V lost 4 bases and J lost 1; bases outside the gene matches: 4. The CDR3 DNA reads TGCAGTGCTACCCGGGACAGTTCCTACGAGCAGTACTTC. This codes for CSATRDSSYEQYF.

V gene TRBV20-1 combines with J gene TRBJ1-5; tentative D call: TRBD1 (5 bases). Trimming pared 0 bases from V and 5 bases from J, leaving 8 bases between. The germline V gene encodes CDR1 DFQATT and CDR2 SNEGSKA (reference sequence). This CDR3 has 13 amino acids. The DNA of the CDR3 is TGCAGTGCTAGAGAGGGGGTGGATCAGCCCCAGCATTTT. This gives the protein CSAREGVDQPQHF.

The rearrangement links TRBV20-1 to TRBJ2-1; the D is unclear. V lost 5 bases and J 0 bases, leaving 14 bases between the germline ends. The CDR3 covers 15 residues. Germline CDR1 DFQATT, CDR2 SNEGSKA (reference sequence). The CDR3 DNA reads as TGCAGTGCTCCCATACCTTCGAGCTCCTACAATGAGCAGTTCTTC. This translates into CSAPIPSSSYNEQFF.

This clonotype was seen only a few times. The chain links TRBV20-1 to TRBJ2-1, with 8 bases that match TRBD1. The CDR3 is made up of 12 amino acids. The V gene's germline CDR1 is DFQATT and CDR2 SNEGSKA (reference sequence). With V trimmed by 6 bases and J by 9 bases, 7 bases remained unmatched. The DNA for the CDR3 is TGCAGTGCAACCGGACAGGGAGGTGAGCAGTTCTTC. Its protein is CSATGQGGEQFF.

Only a few counts were recorded for this clonotype. This chain joins TRBV7-2 and TRBJ2-1; 7 nucleotides line up with TRBD1. Germline CDR1 is SGHTA and CDR2 is FQGNSA. The V and J ends lost 3 bases and 7 bases, in that order; junction bases with no gene match: 3. The CDR3 extends over 13 amino acids. CDR3 loop: CASSFTGENEQFF. In DNA form, the CDR3 reads TGTGCCAGCAGCTTCACAGGGGAGAATGAGCAGTTCTTC.

J is TRBJ2-1 and V is TRBV6-2 or TRBV6-3, with TRBD1 matching 9 bases. This CDR3 region has 17 residues. Germline CDR1 reads MNHEY; CDR2 reads SVGEGT. V gave up 6 bases and J gave up 2 bases; unmatched junction bases: 11. The CDR3 spells CASSSNRGLSTYNEQFF. DNA for the CDR3: TGTGCCAGCAGCTCCAACAGGGGGCTATCAACCTACAATGAGCAGTTCTTC.

This clonotype occurred once. The gene calls are TRBV27 and TRBJ2-1; possible D gene TRBD2, 6 bases. The germline gives CDR1 MNHEY, CDR2 SMNVEV (reference sequence). V lost 10 bases to trimming and J lost 0 bases, with 10 bases between them. This CDR3 has 13 amino acids. The CDR3 sequence is CATTGLSYNEQFF. The CDR3 DNA sequence: TGTGCCACGACGGGACTCTCCTACAATGAGCAGTTCTTC.

This clonotype was observed many times. The J gene is TRBJ2-1, the V gene TRBV4-3; no firm D call. Germline CDR1 is LGHNA and CDR2 is YSLEER. The length of the CDR3 is 16 residues. V lost 0 bases, J lost 4 bases, and 13 bases lay in between. The CDR3 spells CASSQDMADAYNEQFF. As DNA, the CDR3 is TGCGCCAGCAGCCAAGATATGGCGGATGCGTACAATGAGCAGTTCTTC.

The chain carries TRBV3-1 and TRBJ1-6; TRBD1 matches at 8 bases. There are 15 residues in the CDR3. Germline-derived CDR1 and CDR2 are LGHDT and YNNKEL (reference sequence). The V and J ends lost 4 bases and 11 bases, in that order; junction bases with no gene match: 10. CDR3 in DNA: TGTGCCAGCAGCCTGATCGACAGGGGCAGGACACCCCTCCACTTT. It specifies CASSLIDRGRTPLHF.

This clonotype was seen a few times. The CDR3 protein is CASSLGGTSGPYNEQFF. The DNA for the CDR3 is TGTGCCAGCAGCTTAGGTGGGACTAGCGGACCCTACAATGAGCAGTTCTTC. The genes are TRBV7-2 and TRBJ2-1, with TRBD2 matching over 11 bases. The CDR3 length is 17 residues. From germline, CDR1 is SGHTA and CDR2 FQGNSA. V was clipped by 1 base and J by 2 bases; unmatched bases: 4.

The chain joins TRBV20-1 to TRBJ2-7, with 10 bases lining up with TRBD1. The trim removed 6 bases at V and 6 bases at J, leaving 8 bases unmatched. The V gene's germline CDR1 is DFQATT and CDR2 SNEGSKA (reference sequence). The CDR3 spans 13 residues. The CDR3 nucleotides are TGCAGTGCCCCCGGGACAGGGGAGCCCGAGCAGTACTTC. Protein product: CSAPGTGEPEQYF.

Ten or more counts support this clonotype. This chain uses TRBV9 with TRBJ2-2; D possibly uses TRBD1 or TRBD2 (5 bases each). Looked up from germline, CDR1 is SGDLS and CDR2 is YYNGEE. The V and J ends lost 4 bases and 7 bases respectively, with 14 bases between them. The CDR3 is 14 amino acids. CDR3 in amino acids: CASSPGTVIGELFF. In nucleotides, the CDR3 is TGTGCCAGCAGCCCCGGGACCGTCATCGGGGAGCTGTTTTTT.

The CDR3 sequence is CSAEREPGNEQFF. The CDR3 DNA reads TGCAGCGCTGAGCGGGAGCCGGGTAATGAGCAGTTCTTC. The chain uses TRBV29-1 and TRBJ2-1; 8 bases align to TRBD2. V lost 7 bases, J lost 7 bases, and 9 bases stayed unmatched. Germline CDR1 SQVTM, CDR2 ANQGSEA. CDR3 length: 13 residues.

This clonotype was detected many times. The rearrangement links TRBV28 to TRBJ2-6, with no clear D. The CDR3 sequence is 16 residues long. Trimming pared 1 base from V and 1 base from J, leaving 8 bases between. The germline gives CDR1 MDHEN, CDR2 SYDVKM. The CDR3 here is CASSLSRRSGANVLTF. Here the CDR3 DNA reads TGTGCCAGCAGTTTATCGCGACGGTCTGGGGCCAACGTCCTGACTTTC.

V is TRBV5-1 and J is TRBJ1-2, with D possibly TRBD1 on 6 matching bases. Trimming shortened V by 4 bases and J by 3 bases, and 16 bases separated the two germline ends. The germline CDR1 and CDR2 sequences are SGHRS and YFSETQ. The CDR3 extends over 15 amino acids. CDR3 region: CASSRGARRDYGYTF. DNA of the CDR3: TGCGCCAGCAGCCGGGGGGCCCGACGGGACTATGGCTACACCTTC.

The genes are TRBV5-6 and TRBJ2-1, with TRBD2 matching over 9 bases. The CDR3 is made up of 15 amino acids. Germline-derived CDR1 and CDR2 are SGHDT and YYEEEE. V shed 2 bases, J shed 7 bases, and the junction held 7 bases outside the gene matches. The CDR3 coding sequence is TGTGCCAGCAGCTTCGGCGGGGGGGCCGGAAATGAGCAGTTCTTC. Amino acids: CASSFGGGAGNEQFF.

This clonotype was counted ten times or more. The V and J genes are TRBV25-1 and TRBJ2-3, with D tentatively TRBD2 (6 bases). Germline V gene lookup returns CDR1 MGHDK and CDR2 SYGVNS. This CDR3 contains 17 residues. V was shortened by 1 base and J by 0 bases, with 14 bases between the two germline ends. CDR3 loop: CASSEWGGRISTDTQYF. CDR3 nucleotides: TGTGCCAGCAGTGAATGGGGAGGACGAATTAGCACAGATACGCAGTATTTT.

This clonotype was seen ten or more times. The V call is TRBV20-1, the J call TRBJ2-3, with D perhaps matching TRBD1 or TRBD2 (5 bases each). The germline V gene has CDR1 DFQATT and CDR2 SNEGSKA (reference sequence). The CDR3 spans 12 residues. Trimming took 6 bases from V and 6 from J, leaving 13 bases between them. This chain's CDR3 is CSAPKWGDTQYF. DNA for the CDR3: TGCAGTGCCCCGAAGTGGGGGGATACGCAGTATTTT.

As to this clonotype: This may arise from a read error, as a much more abundant clone is one base away. The V and J genes are TRBV12-3 or TRBV12-4 and TRBJ2-5; tentatively, D is TRBD1 (5 bases). CDR3 size: 17 residues. V was cut by 11 bases and J by 3 bases, with 28 bases left in between. This CDR3 reads CARSYSWGSLAEETQYF. The DNA for the CDR3 is TGTGCCCGCTCATATTCATGGGGCTCCTTGGCGGAAGAGACCCAGTACTTC.

This sequence joins TRBV28 and TRBJ2-3; no definite D call. From germline, CDR1 is MDHEN and CDR2 SYDVKM. There are 14 residues in the CDR3. V dropped 3 bases and J dropped 2 bases, with 9 bases sitting between them. DNA for the CDR3: TGTGCCAGCAGTTTGATGCAGCCCACAGATACGCAGTATTTT. Protein product: CASSLMQPTDTQYF.

The chain joins TRBV7-9 to TRBJ2-3; no reliable D call. Trimming took off 4 bases at V and 0 bases at J, with 8 bases between the two ends. The CDR3 has 14 amino acids. Germline assignment: CDR1 SEHNR and CDR2 FQNEAQ (reference sequence). The CDR3 loop is CASSSFSSTDTQYF. CDR3 in DNA: TGTGCCAGCAGCTCTTTTTCTAGCACAGATACGCAGTATTTT.